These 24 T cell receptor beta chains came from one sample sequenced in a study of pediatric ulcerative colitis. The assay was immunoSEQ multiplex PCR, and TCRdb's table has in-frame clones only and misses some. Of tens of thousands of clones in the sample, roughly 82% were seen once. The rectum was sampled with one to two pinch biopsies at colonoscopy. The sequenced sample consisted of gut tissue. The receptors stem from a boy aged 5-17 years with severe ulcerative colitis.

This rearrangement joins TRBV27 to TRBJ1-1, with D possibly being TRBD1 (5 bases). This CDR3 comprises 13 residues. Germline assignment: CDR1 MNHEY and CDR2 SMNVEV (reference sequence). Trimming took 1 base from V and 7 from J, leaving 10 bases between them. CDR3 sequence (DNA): TGTGCCAGCAGTTTATGGGCCGACAGTGAAGCTTTCTTT. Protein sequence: CASSLWADSEAFF.

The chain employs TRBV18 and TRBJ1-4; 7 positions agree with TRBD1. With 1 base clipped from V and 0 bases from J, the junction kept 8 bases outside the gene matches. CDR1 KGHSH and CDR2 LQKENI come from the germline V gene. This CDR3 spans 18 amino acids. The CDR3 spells CASSPLYRGGPTNEKLFF. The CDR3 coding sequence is TGTGCCAGCTCACCACTATACAGGGGCGGGCCAACTAATGAAAAACTGTTTTTT.

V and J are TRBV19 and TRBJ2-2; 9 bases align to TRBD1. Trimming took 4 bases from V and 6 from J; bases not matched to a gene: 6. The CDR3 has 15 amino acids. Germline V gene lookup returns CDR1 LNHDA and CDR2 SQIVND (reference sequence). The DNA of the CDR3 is TGTGCCAGTAGTAGGGACAGGGTAACATCCGGGGAGCTGTTTTTT. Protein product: CASSRDRVTSGELFF.

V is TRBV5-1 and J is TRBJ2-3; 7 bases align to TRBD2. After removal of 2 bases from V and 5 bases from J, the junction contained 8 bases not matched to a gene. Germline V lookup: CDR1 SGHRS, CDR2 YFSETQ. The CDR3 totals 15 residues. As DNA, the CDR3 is TGCGCCAGCAGCTTCGTAGGACTAGGGAAAGATACGCAGTATTTT. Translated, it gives CASSFVGLGKDTQYF.

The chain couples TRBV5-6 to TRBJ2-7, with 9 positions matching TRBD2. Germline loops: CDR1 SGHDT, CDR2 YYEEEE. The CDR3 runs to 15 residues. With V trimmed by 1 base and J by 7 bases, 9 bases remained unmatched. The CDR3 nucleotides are TGTGCCAGCAGCTTGCGCGGGGGGGCGTCGGATGAGCAGTACTTC. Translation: CASSLRGGASDEQYF.

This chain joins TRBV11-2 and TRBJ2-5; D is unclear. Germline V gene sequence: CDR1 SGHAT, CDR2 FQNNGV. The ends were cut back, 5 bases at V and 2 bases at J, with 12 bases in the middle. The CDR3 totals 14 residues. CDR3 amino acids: CASSDWGRQETQYF. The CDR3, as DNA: TGTGCCAGCAGCGACTGGGGTAGGCAAGAGACCCAGTACTTC.

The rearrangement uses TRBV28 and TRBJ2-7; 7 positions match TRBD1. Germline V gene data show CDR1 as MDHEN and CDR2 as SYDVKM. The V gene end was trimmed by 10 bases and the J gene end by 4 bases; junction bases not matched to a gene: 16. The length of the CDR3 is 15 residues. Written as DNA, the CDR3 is TGTGCCACCACGGATATTAGACAGGGTTGGTACGAGCAGTACTTC. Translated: CATTDIRQGWYEQYF.

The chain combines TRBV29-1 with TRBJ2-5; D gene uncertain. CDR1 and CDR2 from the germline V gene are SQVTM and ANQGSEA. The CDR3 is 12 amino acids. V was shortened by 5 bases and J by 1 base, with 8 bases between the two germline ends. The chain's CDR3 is CSVLHAQETQYF. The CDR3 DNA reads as TGCAGCGTTCTACACGCCCAAGAGACCCAGTACTTC.

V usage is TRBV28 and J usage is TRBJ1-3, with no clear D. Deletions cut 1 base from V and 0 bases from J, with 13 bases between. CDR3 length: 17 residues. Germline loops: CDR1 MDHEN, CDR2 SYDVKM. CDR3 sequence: CASSLSYLRSSGNTIYF. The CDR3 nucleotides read TGTGCCAGCAGTTTATCCTATCTTCGGAGCTCTGGAAACACCATATATTTT.

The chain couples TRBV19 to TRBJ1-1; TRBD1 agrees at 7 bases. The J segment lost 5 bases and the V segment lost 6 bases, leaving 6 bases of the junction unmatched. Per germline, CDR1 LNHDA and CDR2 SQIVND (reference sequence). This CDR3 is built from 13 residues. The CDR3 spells CASRGQSDTEAFF. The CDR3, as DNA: TGTGCCAGTAGGGGACAGTCGGATACTGAAGCTTTCTTT.

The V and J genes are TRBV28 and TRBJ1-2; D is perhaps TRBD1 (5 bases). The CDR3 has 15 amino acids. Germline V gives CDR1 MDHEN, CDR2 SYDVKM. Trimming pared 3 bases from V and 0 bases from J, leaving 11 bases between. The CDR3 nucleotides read TGTGCCAGCAGTTTCGGCGGGGGGGCTAACTATGGCTACACCTTC. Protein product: CASSFGGGANYGYTF.

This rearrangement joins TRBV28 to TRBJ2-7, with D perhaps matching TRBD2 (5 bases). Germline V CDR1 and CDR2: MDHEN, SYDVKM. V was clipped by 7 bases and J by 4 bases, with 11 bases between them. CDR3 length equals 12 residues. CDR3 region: CASTSRGYEQYF. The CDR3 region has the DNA TGTGCCAGCACCTCTAGAGGGTACGAGCAGTACTTC.

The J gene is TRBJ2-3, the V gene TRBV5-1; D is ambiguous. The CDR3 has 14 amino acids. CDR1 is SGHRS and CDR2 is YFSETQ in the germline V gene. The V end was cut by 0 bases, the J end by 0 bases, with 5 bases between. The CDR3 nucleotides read TGCGCCAGCAGCTTGGACTACAGCACAGATACGCAGTATTTT. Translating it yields CASSLDYSTDTQYF.

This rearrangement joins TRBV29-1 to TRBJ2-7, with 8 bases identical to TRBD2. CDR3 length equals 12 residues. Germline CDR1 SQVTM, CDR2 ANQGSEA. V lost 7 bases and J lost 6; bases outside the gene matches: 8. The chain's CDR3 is CSGGSGGAEQYF. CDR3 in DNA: TGCAGCGGGGGATCGGGAGGGGCCGAGCAGTACTTC.

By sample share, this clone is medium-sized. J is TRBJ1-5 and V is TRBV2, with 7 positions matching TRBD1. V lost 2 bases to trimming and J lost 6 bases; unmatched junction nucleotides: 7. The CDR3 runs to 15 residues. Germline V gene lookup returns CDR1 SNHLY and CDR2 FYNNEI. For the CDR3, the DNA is TGTGCCAGCAGTGAAAGTCAGGGGGTGGGTCAGCCCCAGCATTTT. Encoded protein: CASSESQGVGQPQHF.

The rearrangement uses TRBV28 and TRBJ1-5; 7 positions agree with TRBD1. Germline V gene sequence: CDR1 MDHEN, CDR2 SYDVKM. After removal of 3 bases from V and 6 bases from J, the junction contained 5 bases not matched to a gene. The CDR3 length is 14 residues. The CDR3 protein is CASSFEGAGQPQHF. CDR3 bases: TGTGCCAGCAGTTTTGAGGGGGCGGGTCAGCCCCAGCATTTT.

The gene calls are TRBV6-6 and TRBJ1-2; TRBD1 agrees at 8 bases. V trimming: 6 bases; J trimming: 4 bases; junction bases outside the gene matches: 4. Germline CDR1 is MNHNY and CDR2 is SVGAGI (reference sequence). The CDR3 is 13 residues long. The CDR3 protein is CASRDRERYGYTF. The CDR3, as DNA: TGTGCCAGCAGGGACAGGGAACGCTATGGCTACACCTTC.

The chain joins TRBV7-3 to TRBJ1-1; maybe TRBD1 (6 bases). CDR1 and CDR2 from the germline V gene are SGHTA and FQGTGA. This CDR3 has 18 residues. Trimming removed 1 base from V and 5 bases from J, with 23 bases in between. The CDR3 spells CASSLRPPGDIGGTEAFF. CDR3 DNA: TGTGCCAGCAGCTTAAGGCCCCCTGGGGACATCGGGGGGACTGAAGCTTTCTTT.

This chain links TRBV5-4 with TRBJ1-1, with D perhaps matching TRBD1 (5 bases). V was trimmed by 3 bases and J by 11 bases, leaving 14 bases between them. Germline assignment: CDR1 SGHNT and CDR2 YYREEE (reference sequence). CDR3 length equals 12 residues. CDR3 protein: CASSSGEGTAFF. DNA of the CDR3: TGTGCCAGCAGCTCGGGGGAAGGGACGGCTTTCTTT.

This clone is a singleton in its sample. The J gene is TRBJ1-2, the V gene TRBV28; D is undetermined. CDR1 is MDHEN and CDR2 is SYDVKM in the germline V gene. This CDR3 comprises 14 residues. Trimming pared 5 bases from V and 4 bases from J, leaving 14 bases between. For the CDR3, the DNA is TGTGCCAGCAGTCCTTTGGGCGGAATCTATGGCTACACCTTC. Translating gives CASSPLGGIYGYTF.

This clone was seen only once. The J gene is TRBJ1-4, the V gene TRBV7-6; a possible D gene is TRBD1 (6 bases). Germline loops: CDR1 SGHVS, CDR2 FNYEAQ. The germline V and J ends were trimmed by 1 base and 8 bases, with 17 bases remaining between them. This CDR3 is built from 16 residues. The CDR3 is CASSLGQGGGGEKLFF. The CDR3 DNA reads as TGTGCCAGCAGCTTAGGTCAAGGGGGAGGTGGGGAAAAACTGTTTTTT.

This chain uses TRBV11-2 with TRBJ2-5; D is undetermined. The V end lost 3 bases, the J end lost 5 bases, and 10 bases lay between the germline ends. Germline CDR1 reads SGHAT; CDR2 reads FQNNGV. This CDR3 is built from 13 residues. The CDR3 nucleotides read TGTGCCAGCAGCTTCGATGTCAGGGAGACCCAGTACTTC. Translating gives CASSFDVRETQYF.

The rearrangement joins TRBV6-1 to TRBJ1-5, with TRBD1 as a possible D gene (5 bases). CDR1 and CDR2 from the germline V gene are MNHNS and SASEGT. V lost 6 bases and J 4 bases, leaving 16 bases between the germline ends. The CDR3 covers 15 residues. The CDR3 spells CASSPPGGGNQPQHF. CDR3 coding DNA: TGTGCCAGCAGCCCCCCCGGGGGTGGTAATCAGCCCCAGCATTTT.

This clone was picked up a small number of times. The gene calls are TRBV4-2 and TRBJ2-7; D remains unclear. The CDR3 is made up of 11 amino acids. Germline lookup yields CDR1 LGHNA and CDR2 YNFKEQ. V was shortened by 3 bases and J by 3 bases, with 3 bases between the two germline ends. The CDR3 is CASSQDYEQYF. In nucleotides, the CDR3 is TGTGCCAGCAGCCAGGACTACGAGCAGTACTTC.